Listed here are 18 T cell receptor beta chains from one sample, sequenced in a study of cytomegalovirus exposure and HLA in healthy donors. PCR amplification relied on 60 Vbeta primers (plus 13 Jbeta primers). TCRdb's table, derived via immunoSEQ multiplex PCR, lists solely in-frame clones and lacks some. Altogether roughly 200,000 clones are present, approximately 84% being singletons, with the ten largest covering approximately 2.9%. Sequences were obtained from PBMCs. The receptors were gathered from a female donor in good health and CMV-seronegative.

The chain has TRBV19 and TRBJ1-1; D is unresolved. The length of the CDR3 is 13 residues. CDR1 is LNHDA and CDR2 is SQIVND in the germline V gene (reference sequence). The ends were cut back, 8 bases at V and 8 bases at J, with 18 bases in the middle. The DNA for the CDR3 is TGTGCCAGTGGATGGGAGGGCTTTGGGGAAGCTTTCTTT. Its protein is CASGWEGFGEAFF.

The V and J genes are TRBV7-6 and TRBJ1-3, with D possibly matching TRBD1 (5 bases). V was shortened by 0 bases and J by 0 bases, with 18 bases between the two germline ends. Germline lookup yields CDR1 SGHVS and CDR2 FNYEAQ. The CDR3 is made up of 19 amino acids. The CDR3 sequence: CASSLARSVGVYSGNTIYF. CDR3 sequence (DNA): TGTGCCAGCAGCTTAGCGCGATCAGTAGGGGTTTACTCTGGAAACACCATATATTTT.

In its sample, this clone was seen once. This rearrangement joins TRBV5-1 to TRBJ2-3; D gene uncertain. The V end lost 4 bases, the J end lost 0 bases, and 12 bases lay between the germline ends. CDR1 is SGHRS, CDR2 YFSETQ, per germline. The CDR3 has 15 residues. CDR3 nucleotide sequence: TGCGCCAGCAGCCTGGCCCAAGCTAGCACAGATACGCAGTATTTT. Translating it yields CASSLAQASTDTQYF.

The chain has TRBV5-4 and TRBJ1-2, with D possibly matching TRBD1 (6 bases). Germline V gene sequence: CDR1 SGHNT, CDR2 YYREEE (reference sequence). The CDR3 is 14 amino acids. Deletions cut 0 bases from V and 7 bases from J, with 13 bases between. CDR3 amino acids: CASSLDTGWAGYTF. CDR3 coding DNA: TGTGCCAGCAGCTTGGACACAGGGTGGGCTGGCTACACCTTC.

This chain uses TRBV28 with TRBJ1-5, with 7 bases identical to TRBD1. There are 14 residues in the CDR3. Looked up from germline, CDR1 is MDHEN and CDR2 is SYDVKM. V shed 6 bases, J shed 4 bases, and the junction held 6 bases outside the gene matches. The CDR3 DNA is TGTGCCAGCAGCCCGGGACAGCATAATCAGCCCCAGCATTTT. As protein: CASSPGQHNQPQHF.

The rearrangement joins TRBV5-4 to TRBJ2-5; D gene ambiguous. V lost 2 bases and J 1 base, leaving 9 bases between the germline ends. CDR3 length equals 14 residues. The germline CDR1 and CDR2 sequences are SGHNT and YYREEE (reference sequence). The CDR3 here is CASSLSQRQETQYF. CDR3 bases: TGTGCCAGCAGCTTATCCCAGCGCCAAGAGACCCAGTACTTC.

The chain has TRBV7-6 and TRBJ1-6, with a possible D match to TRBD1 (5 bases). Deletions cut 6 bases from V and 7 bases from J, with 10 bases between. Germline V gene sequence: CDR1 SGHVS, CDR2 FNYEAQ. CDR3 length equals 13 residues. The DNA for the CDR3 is TGTGCCAGCAGATACGACAGCAATTCACCCCTCCACTTT. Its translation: CASRYDSNSPLHF.

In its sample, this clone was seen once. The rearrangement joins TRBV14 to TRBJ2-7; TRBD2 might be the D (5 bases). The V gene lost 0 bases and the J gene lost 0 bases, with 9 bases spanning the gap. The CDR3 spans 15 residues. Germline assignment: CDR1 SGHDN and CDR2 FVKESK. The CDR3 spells CASSQDRTFSYEQYF. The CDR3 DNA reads TGTGCCAGCAGCCAAGATCGGACTTTCTCCTACGAGCAGTACTTC.

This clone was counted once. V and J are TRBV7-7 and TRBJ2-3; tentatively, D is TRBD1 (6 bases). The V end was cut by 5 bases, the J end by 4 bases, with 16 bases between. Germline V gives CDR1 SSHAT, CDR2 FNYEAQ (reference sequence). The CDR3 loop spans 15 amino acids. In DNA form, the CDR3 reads TGTGCCAGCAGCCCCCGAGAGGGGGTCTCAGATACGCAGTATTTT. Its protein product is CASSPREGVSDTQYF.

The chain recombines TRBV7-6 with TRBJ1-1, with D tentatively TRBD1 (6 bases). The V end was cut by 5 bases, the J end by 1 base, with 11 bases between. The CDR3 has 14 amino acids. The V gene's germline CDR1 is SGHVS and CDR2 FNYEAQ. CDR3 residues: CASSLRGPNTEAFF. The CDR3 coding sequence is TGTGCCAGCAGCCTCAGGGGTCCGAACACTGAAGCTTTCTTT.

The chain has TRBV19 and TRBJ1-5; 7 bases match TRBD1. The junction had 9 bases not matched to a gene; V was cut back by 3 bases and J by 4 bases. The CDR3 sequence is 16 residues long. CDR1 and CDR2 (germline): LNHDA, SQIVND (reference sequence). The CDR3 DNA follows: TGTGCCAGTAGTATCCCCACAGGGGTTGGGAATCAGCCCCAGCATTTT. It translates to CASSIPTGVGNQPQHF.

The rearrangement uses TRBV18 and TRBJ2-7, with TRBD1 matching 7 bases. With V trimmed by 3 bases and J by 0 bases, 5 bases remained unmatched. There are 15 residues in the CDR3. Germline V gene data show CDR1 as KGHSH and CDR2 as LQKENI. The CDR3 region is CASSPLGQVSYEQYF. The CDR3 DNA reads TGTGCCAGCTCACCCTTAGGACAGGTCTCCTACGAGCAGTACTTC.

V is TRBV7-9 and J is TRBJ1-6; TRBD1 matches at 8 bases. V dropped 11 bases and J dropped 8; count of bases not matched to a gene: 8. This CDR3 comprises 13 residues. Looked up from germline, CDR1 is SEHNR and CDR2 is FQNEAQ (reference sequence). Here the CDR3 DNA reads TGTGCCCACCAGGACAGGGCGGATTCACCCCTCCACTTT. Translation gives CAHQDRADSPLHF.

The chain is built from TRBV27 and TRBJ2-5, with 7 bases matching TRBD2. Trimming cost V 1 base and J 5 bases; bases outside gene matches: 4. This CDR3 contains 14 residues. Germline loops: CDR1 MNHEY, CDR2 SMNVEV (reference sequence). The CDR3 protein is CASSLWEGYETQYF. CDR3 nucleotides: TGTGCCAGCAGTTTATGGGAGGGATATGAGACCCAGTACTTC.

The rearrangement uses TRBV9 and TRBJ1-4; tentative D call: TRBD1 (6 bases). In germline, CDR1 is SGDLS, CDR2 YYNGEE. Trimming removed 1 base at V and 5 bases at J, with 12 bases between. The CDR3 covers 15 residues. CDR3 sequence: CASSVFGTPNEKLFF. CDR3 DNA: TGTGCCAGCAGCGTATTCGGGACACCCAATGAAAAACTGTTTTTT. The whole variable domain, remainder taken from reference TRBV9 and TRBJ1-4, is DSGVTQTPKHLITATGQRVTLRCSPRSGDLSVYWYQQSLDQGLQFLIQYYNGEERAKGNILERFSAQQFPDLHSELNLSSLELGDSALYFCASSVFGTPNEKLFFGSGTQLSVL.

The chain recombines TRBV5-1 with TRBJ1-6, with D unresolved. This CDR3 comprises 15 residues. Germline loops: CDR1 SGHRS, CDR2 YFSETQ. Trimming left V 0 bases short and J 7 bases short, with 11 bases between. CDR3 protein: CASSLGHPVNSPLHF. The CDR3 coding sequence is TGCGCCAGCAGCTTGGGACACCCCGTAAATTCACCCCTCCACTTT.

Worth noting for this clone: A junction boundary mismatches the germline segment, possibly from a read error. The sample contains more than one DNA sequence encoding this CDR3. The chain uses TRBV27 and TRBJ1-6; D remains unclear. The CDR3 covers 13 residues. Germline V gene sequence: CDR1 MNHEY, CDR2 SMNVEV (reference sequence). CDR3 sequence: CASSPLYNSPLHF. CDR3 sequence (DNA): TGTGCCAGCAGTCCACTTTATAATTCACCCCTTCACTTT.

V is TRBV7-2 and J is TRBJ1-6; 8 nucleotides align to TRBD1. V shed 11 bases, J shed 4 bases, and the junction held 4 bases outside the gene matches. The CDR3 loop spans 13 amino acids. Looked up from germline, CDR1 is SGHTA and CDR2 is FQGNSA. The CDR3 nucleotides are TGTGCCGGAGGGACAGGTTATAATTCACCCCTCCACTTT. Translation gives CAGGTGYNSPLHF.